A selection of T cell receptor beta chains follows, all from one sample in a study of blood T cells in healthy people across ages. TCRdb reanalysed the 5' RACE reads using MiXCR and keeps one entry per CDR3 protein. The top ten clones hold about a quarter of a sample with 790,000 or so distinct CDR3 sequences, about 56% of them seen once. Sequencing was done on a sample of blood. The receptors were sampled from a man aged 35 to 55 in good health. The CDR3 runs from the conserved cysteine through the conserved F or W. A D gene is named only where the DNA matches it firmly. Clone size, where shown, is once, few, many, or a class for clones that have expanded.

j_call clone_size d_call v_call cdr3_nt cdr3_aa
TRBJ2-7 few - TRBV7-2 TGTGCCAGCAGCCGCAAAGCGGACCGGGACGAGCAGTACTTC CASSRKADRDEQYF
TRBJ1-2 - - TRBV15 TGTGCCACCAGCAGGGACCACGGCAGCCAAGGGTATGGCTACACCTTC CATSRDHGSQGYGYTF
TRBJ1-4 few - TRBV7-2 TGTGCCAGCAGGCGGGGAGCTAATGAAAAACTGTTTTTT CASRRGANEKLFF
TRBJ2-2 - TRBD2 TRBV9 TGTGCCAGCAGCGTAGGGCCTAGCGGGTCCGGGGAGCTGTTTTTT CASSVGPSGSGELFF
TRBJ2-3 many - TRBV5-1 TGCGCCAGCAGCTCCTTCACAGATACGCAGTATTTT CASSSFTDTQYF
TRBJ2-2 - - TRBV4-3 TGCGCCAGCAGCCAGGTCGAAGGAACCGGGGAGCTGTTTTTT CASSQVEGTGELFF
TRBJ2-5 - - TRBV7-8 TGTGCCAGCAGCTTTGGATCTGGACAGCTACAAGAGACCCAGTACTTC CASSFGSGQLQETQYF
TRBJ2-7 - TRBD1 TRBV7-9 TGTGCCAGAGGCTACTGGGACAGGACAGCAGGATGGTACTTC CARGYWDRTAGWYF
TRBJ2-7 - - TRBV4-1 TGCGCCAGCAGCAAGGGACCAGCGGAATACGAGCAGTACTTC CASSKGPAEYEQYF
TRBJ2-2 - - TRBV11-3 TGTGCCAGCAGGAGGGCCCCCTCCAGCGGGGAGCTGTTTTTT CASRRAPSSGELFF
TRBJ1-2 - - TRBV12-3/TRBV12-4 TGTGCCAGCAGTTTAAACGGCGGTGGTGGCTACACCTTC CASSLNGGGGYTF
TRBJ2-5 once - TRBV29-1 TGCAGCGTTGGAAGGACTCAGAAAGAGACCCAGTACTTC CSVGRTQKETQYF
TRBJ2-7 - TRBD1 TRBV11-3 TGTGCCAGCAGCTTGGTGGGACAGGGTATCTCCTACGAGCAGTACTTC CASSLVGQGISYEQYF
TRBJ1-4 - TRBD1 TRBV3-1 TGTGCCAGCAGTTCAATAGACCGGGACAGGGAGAAAAAACTGTTTTTT CASSSIDRDREKKLFF
TRBJ2-5 - - TRBV29-1 TGCAGCGTTGAATTAGTGATCGAGGAGACCCAGTACTTC CSVELVIEETQYF
TRBJ2-5 - TRBD1 TRBV3-1 TGTGCCAGCAGCCAAGGACAGGGCGGTCAATCGAAGCAGTACTTC CASSQGQGGQSKQYF